Below are 30 T cell receptor beta chains sequenced from a single sample in a study of cytomegalovirus exposure and HLA in healthy donors. PCR amplification relied on 60 Vbeta primers (plus 13 Jbeta primers). This table comes from immunoSEQ multiplex PCR, and its TCRdb copy is limited to in-frame clones, with some not included. The sample contains roughly 130,000 clones, more than 60% of which appear only once. The specimen was PBMCs. Every receptor here comes from a woman aged 45-65 years in good health and CMV-seropositive.

The V gene is TRBV10-3, the J gene TRBJ2-3, with D possibly matching TRBD2 (7 bases). This CDR3 is built from 14 residues. V was clipped by 10 bases and J by 2 bases, with 16 bases between them. CDR1 ENHRY and CDR2 SYGVKD come from the germline V gene. The CDR3 region has the DNA TGTGCCACGAGGAGGGGGGGCCCCACAGATACGCAGTATTTT. Its protein is CATRRGGPTDTQYF.

The chain employs TRBV5-1 and TRBJ2-7; 9 positions agree with TRBD1. The CDR3 is 15 residues long. V was clipped by 0 bases and J by 3 bases; unmatched bases: 4. CDR1 is SGHRS, CDR2 YFSETQ, per germline. Here the CDR3 reads CASSLVGTGNYEQYF. The CDR3 nucleotides are TGCGCCAGCAGCTTGGTTGGGACAGGGAACTACGAGCAGTACTTC.

This chain joins TRBV4-2 and TRBJ2-7; TRBD1 aligns across 8 bases. In germline, CDR1 is LGHNA, CDR2 YNFKEQ. The CDR3 is 15 residues long. After removal of 4 bases from V and 5 bases from J, the junction contained 10 bases not matched to a gene. The CDR3 DNA reads TGTGCCAGCAGCCCGACCTCGGACAGGGCCCACGAGCAGTACTTC. This codes for CASSPTSDRAHEQYF.

The rearrangement uses TRBV19 and TRBJ2-7, with 9 bases identical to TRBD2. This CDR3 region has 15 residues. Germline trimming cut 7 bases from V and 3 bases from J; bases unmatched to any gene: 10. Germline CDR1 is LNHDA and CDR2 is SQIVND (reference sequence). The CDR3 DNA sequence: TGTGCCAGTATGGAGCGGCTAGCGGGGATCTACGAGCAGTACTTC. Its translation is CASMERLAGIYEQYF.

The chain joins TRBV7-2 to TRBJ2-2, with D tentatively TRBD1 (5 bases). CDR1 and CDR2 from the germline V gene are SGHTA and FQGNSA. The V gene lost 5 bases and the J gene lost 8 bases, with 9 bases spanning the gap. The CDR3 runs to 12 residues. The DNA for the CDR3 is TGTGCCAGCAGCGTCCAGGGAGGGGAGCTGTTTTTT. Its translation is CASSVQGGELFF.

V usage is TRBV6-5 and J usage is TRBJ1-1, with a weak D call TRBD1 (6 bases). The V gene's germline CDR1 is MNHEY and CDR2 SVGAGI. The V and J ends lost 4 bases and 0 bases respectively, with 15 bases between them. The CDR3 is 16 residues long. The CDR3 here is CASSSSRTAMNTEAFF. The CDR3 DNA follows: TGTGCCAGCAGTTCCTCAAGGACAGCCATGAACACTGAAGCTTTCTTT.

This clone showed up just once. The chain joins TRBV11-2 to TRBJ1-2; D perhaps matches TRBD1 (5 bases). The CDR3 consists of 15 residues. CDR1 is SGHAT and CDR2 is FQNNGV in the germline V gene. The ends were cut back, 0 bases at V and 2 bases at J, with 10 bases in the middle. The CDR3 loop is CASSLDTRGNYGYTF. The CDR3 DNA is TGTGCCAGCAGCTTAGATACTCGGGGGAACTATGGCTACACCTTC.

V is TRBV6-6 and J is TRBJ2-3, with 13 bases aligning to TRBD2. V lost 8 bases and J lost 6; bases outside the gene matches: 8. Germline V gene data show CDR1 as MNHNY and CDR2 as SVGAGI (reference sequence). CDR3 length: 15 amino acids. Written as DNA, the CDR3 is TGTGCCAGCCACGGAATGACTAGCGGGGGGGATACGCAGTATTTT. Encoded protein: CASHGMTSGGDTQYF.

This sequence joins TRBV6-5 and TRBJ2-2; TRBD2 matches 7 bases. Per germline, CDR1 MNHEY and CDR2 SVGAGI. This CDR3 is 16 amino acids long. The V gene end was trimmed by 2 bases and the J gene end by 4 bases; junction bases not matched to a gene: 7. DNA of the CDR3: TGTGCCAGCAGTTACATCCGGGGGGAGGGCACCGGGGAGCTGTTTTTT. As protein: CASSYIRGEGTGELFF.

V is TRBV4-1 and J is TRBJ1-2; D gene unclear. V lost 6 bases to trimming and J lost 6 bases, with 17 bases between them. The length of the CDR3 is 14 residues. Per the germline V gene, CDR1 is MGHRA and CDR2 is YSYEKL. DNA for the CDR3: TGCGCCAGCAGGCCGCCCGGGAGTCTGGATGGCTACACCTTC. Its protein is CASRPPGSLDGYTF.

This chain uses TRBV7-2 with TRBJ2-3; TRBD2 might be the D (7 bases). The CDR3 has 14 residues. CDR1 and CDR2 (germline): SGHTA, FQGNSA. Trimming took 1 base from V and 6 from J, leaving 11 bases between them. The DNA for the CDR3 is TGTGCCAGCAGCTTAGTCGGGGGGCAGGATACGCAGTATTTT. Residues: CASSLVGGQDTQYF.

The rearrangement uses TRBV5-6 and TRBJ1-2; TRBD1 aligns across 7 bases. The germline CDR1 and CDR2 sequences are SGHDT and YYEEEE. The CDR3 spans 12 residues. Trimming cost V 2 bases and J 8 bases; bases outside gene matches: 3. The CDR3 DNA reads as TGTGCCAGCAGCTTCGACAGGGACGGCTACACCTTC. Its protein is CASSFDRDGYTF.

The rearrangement links TRBV5-4 to TRBJ1-1; D is undetermined. The CDR3 extends over 14 amino acids. With 4 bases removed from V and 5 bases from J, the gap between germline ends came to 15 bases. Germline V gives CDR1 SGHNT, CDR2 YYREEE (reference sequence). The DNA of the CDR3 is TGTGCCAGCAGCCCCGGGAGGGAAGGGACTGAAGCTTTCTTT. Its translation is CASSPGREGTEAFF.

V and J are TRBV25-1 and TRBJ2-5; 13 bases align to TRBD2. J was trimmed by 0 bases and V by 0 bases; bases with no gene match: 4. In germline, CDR1 is MGHDK, CDR2 SYGVNS. CDR3 length equals 18 residues. CDR3 bases: TGTGCCAGCAGTGAATATCGACTAGCGGGGGGTTACCAAGAGACCCAGTACTTC. This translates into CASSEYRLAGGYQETQYF.

This clone was seen more than once but under ten times. The same CDR3 can be traced to other DNA sequences in this sample. The rearrangement uses TRBV6-5 and TRBJ2-2, with 7 bases matching TRBD1. Germline-derived CDR1 and CDR2 are MNHEY and SVGAGI. V lost 2 bases and J lost 1; bases outside the gene matches: 1. This CDR3 spans 15 amino acids. The CDR3 DNA sequence: TGTGCCAGCAGTTACAGGGGGCTGAACACCGGGGAGCTGTTTTTT. Translating gives CASSYRGLNTGELFF.

This chain uses TRBV4-1 with TRBJ2-3; 7 bases align to TRBD1. V gave up 5 bases and J gave up 4 bases; unmatched junction bases: 9. Per the germline V gene, CDR1 is MGHRA and CDR2 is YSYEKL. The CDR3 has 15 amino acids. The DNA for the CDR3 is TGCGCCAGCAGCACTAACAGGGGTAGTGCAGATACGCAGTATTTT. This encodes CASSTNRGSADTQYF.

The chain recombines TRBV2 with TRBJ2-5; the match to TRBD1 covers 11 bases. The CDR3 runs to 16 residues. Germline assignment: CDR1 SNHLY and CDR2 FYNNEI. V shed 7 bases, J shed 5 bases, and the junction held 12 bases outside the gene matches. The CDR3 loop is CASTPRTGGGVETQYF. DNA for the CDR3: TGTGCCAGCACCCCGAGGACAGGGGGCGGAGTTGAGACCCAGTACTTC. The full variable domain, its missing parts supplied by reference TRBV2 and TRBJ2-5, is EPEVTQTPSHQVTQMGQEVILRCVPISNHLYFYWYRQILGQKVEFLVSFYNNEISEKSEIFDDQFSVERPDGSNFTLKIRSTKLEDSAMYFCASTPRTGGGVETQYFGPGTRLLVL.

V is TRBV4-2 and J is TRBJ2-5; 8 nucleotides align to TRBD1. Germline V gene lookup returns CDR1 LGHNA and CDR2 YNFKEQ. This CDR3 has 15 residues. V gave up 5 bases and J gave up 4 bases; unmatched junction bases: 9. The CDR3 DNA reads as TGTGCCAGCAGCATATCCGACAGGGGAGGAGAGACCCAGTACTTC. This codes for CASSISDRGGETQYF.

This chain joins TRBV7-2 and TRBJ2-3; 7 bases align to TRBD2. Germline trimming cut 4 bases from V and 5 bases from J; bases unmatched to any gene: 12. Germline-derived CDR1 and CDR2 are SGHTA and FQGNSA. This CDR3 spans 16 amino acids. The CDR3 loop is CASSSTLMGGLDTQYF. CDR3 coding DNA: TGTGCCAGCAGCTCCACGTTAATGGGGGGGTTAGATACGCAGTATTTT.

This clone was seen a handful of times. The DNA of the CDR3 is TGTGCCAGCAGCCCAACAGGGGGGATGAACACTGAAGCTTTCTTT. Translating gives CASSPTGGMNTEAFF. The chain joins TRBV7-9 to TRBJ1-1; TRBD1 matches 8 bases. V trimming: 5 bases; J trimming: 0 bases; junction bases outside the gene matches: 5. The CDR3 contains 15 residues. In germline, CDR1 is SEHNR, CDR2 FQNEAQ (reference sequence).

V gene TRBV6-5 combines with J gene TRBJ2-3; 11 bases align to TRBD1. In germline, CDR1 is MNHEY, CDR2 SVGAGI. The CDR3 is 15 amino acids. Trimming at V came to 5 bases and at J to 5 bases, leaving 6 bases not matched to a gene. In DNA, the CDR3 is TGTGCCAGCAGTCGGACAGGGGGCTATCAAGATACGCAGTATTTT. Translated, it gives CASSRTGGYQDTQYF.

The rearrangement joins TRBV2 to TRBJ2-2, with a weak D call TRBD1 (5 bases). V gave up 5 bases and J gave up 2 bases, with 12 bases separating them. The CDR3 sequence is 15 residues long. Germline CDR1 reads SNHLY; CDR2 reads FYNNEI. The CDR3 DNA follows: TGTGCCAGCAGTCCAAGGCAGGGTAACACCGGGGAGCTGTTTTTT. It specifies CASSPRQGNTGELFF.

The rearrangement joins TRBV7-3 to TRBJ2-2; TRBD2 is a possible D gene (5 bases). Germline values: CDR1 SGHTA, CDR2 FQGTGA. Trimming removed 0 bases at V and 6 bases at J, with 8 bases between. The CDR3 length is 14 residues. CDR3 in amino acids: CASSLTRGSGELFF. In nucleotides, the CDR3 is TGTGCCAGCAGCTTAACCAGAGGGTCCGGGGAGCTGTTTTTT.

This clone came up a few times. This chain joins TRBV7-9 and TRBJ1-1; no clear D. V was clipped by 3 bases and J by 3 bases, with 5 bases between them. CDR1 and CDR2 (germline): SEHNR, FQNEAQ (reference sequence). The CDR3 length is 12 residues. The CDR3, as DNA: TGTGCCAGCAGCTTCGGGGACACTGAAGCTTTCTTT. Translation: CASSFGDTEAFF.

The V call is TRBV5-5, the J call TRBJ1-2; D call uncertain. The V gene's germline CDR1 is SGHKS and CDR2 YYEKEE (reference sequence). The V and J ends lost 1 base and 4 bases respectively, with 11 bases between them. This CDR3 is 14 amino acids long. CDR3 residues: CASSLSRMRYGYTF. The CDR3 region has the DNA TGTGCCAGCAGCTTGTCTAGGATGCGCTATGGCTACACCTTC. Filled out from reference TRBV5-5 and TRBJ1-2, the complete variable domain reads DAGVTQSPTHLIKTRGQQVTLRCSPISGHKSVSWYQQVLGQGPQFIFQYYEKEERGRGNFPDRFSARQFPNYSSELNVNALLLGDSALYLCASSLSRMRYGYTFGSGTRLTVV.

V is TRBV18 and J is TRBJ2-7, with D possibly being TRBD1 (6 bases). The CDR3 length is 15 residues. The germline V gene has CDR1 KGHSH and CDR2 LQKENI. Trimming took off 0 bases at V and 0 bases at J, with 9 bases between the two ends. CDR3 DNA: TGTGCCAGCTCACCACCGGACAGCAGCTCCTACGAGCAGTACTTC. Amino acids: CASSPPDSSSYEQYF. Supplemented by reference TRBV18 and TRBJ2-7, the full variable domain reads NAGVMQNPRHLVRRRGQEARLRCSPMKGHSHVYWYRQLPEEGLKFMVYLQKENIIDESGMPKERFSAEFPKEGPSILRIQQVVRGDSAAYFCASSPPDSSSYEQYFGPGTRLTVT.

The chain recombines TRBV18 with TRBJ2-7; 9 bases align to TRBD1. The junction had 2 bases not matched to a gene; V was cut back by 3 bases and J by 2 bases. This CDR3 comprises 14 residues. CDR1 and CDR2 (germline): KGHSH, LQKENI. CDR3 region: CASSPDRGTYEQYF. In DNA, the CDR3 is TGTGCCAGCTCACCCGACAGGGGGACCTACGAGCAGTACTTC.

The chain combines TRBV29-1 with TRBJ1-5; TRBD1 matches 8 bases. V shed 6 bases, J shed 2 bases, and the junction held 9 bases outside the gene matches. Germline CDR1 and CDR2: SQVTM and ANQGSEA. The CDR3 consists of 15 residues. CDR3 in amino acids: CSVAPDRVGNQPQHF. The CDR3 DNA reads TGCAGCGTCGCCCCGGACAGGGTCGGCAATCAGCCCCAGCATTTT.

The CDR3 here is CARLGQGNQPQHF. Written as DNA, the CDR3 is TGTGCCAGGCTGGGACAGGGGAACCAGCCCCAGCATTTT. V is TRBV6-4 and J is TRBJ1-5; 10 bases match TRBD1. From germline, CDR1 is MRHNA and CDR2 SNTAGT. After removal of 9 bases from V and 7 bases from J, the junction contained 6 bases not matched to a gene. The CDR3 sequence is 13 residues long.

The rearrangement joins TRBV6-5 to TRBJ2-5; possibly TRBD1 for D (6 bases). V lost 5 bases and J 7 bases, leaving 14 bases between the germline ends. The CDR3 contains 13 residues. Germline lookup yields CDR1 MNHEY and CDR2 SVGAGI. CDR3 loop: CASSEGGSGTQYF. The CDR3 DNA sequence: TGTGCCAGCAGTGAAGGGGGATCGGGGACCCAGTACTTC.